This is a list of T cell receptor beta chains from one sample in a study of T cells expressing NK-cell markers. TCRdb re-called the 5' RACE reads and catalogs CDR3 proteins one per entry, DNA excluded. This listing includes around 470,000 distinct CDR3 sequences. The sequencing sample was made of blood T cells: a sorted CD56 or NKG2C T cell subset, CD4+ or CD8+ T cells, or bulk PBMC T cells (not recorded which). These receptors were collected from a woman aged 45-60 years in good health. Each CDR3 is given with its conserved first and last residue.

>TRBV12-3/TRBV12-4|TRBJ1-5
CASSLARGGGRNQPQHF
>TRBV3-1|TRBJ2-7
CASSQEDTSGSYEQYF
>TRBV21-1|TRBJ2-1
CASSKKTSGRLGEQFF
>TRBV6-2/TRBV6-3|TRBJ2-5
CASSYGGKPPETQYF
>TRBV10-2|TRBJ1-1
CASIGVGEAFF
>TRBV6-6|TRBJ1-1
CASSYLPGQGSEAFF
>TRBV4-2|TRBJ1-5
CASSQDGQGLQPQHF
>TRBV6-1|TRBJ2-1
CASTAERAEQFF
>TRBV7-9|TRBJ2-7
CASSPGAASSYEQYF
>TRBV12-3/TRBV12-4|TRBJ2-1
CASSPKSLNEQFF
>TRBV5-5|TRBJ2-2
CASSSSGTSGTGELFF
>TRBV20-1|TRBJ2-7
CSATWSSFAEASYEQYF
>TRBV11-1|TRBJ1-1
CASSVAPGGTEAFF
>TRBV9|TRBJ2-5
CASSVAAGVWQETQYF
>TRBV6-5|TRBJ2-5
CASSYLTSGGGTQYF
>TRBV2|TRBJ1-5
CASRVYRGTQPQHF
>TRBV28|TRBJ2-1
CASSTEWEQFF
>TRBV7-9|TRBJ2-5
CASSLARRGRKETQYF
>TRBV4-2|TRBJ2-1
CASSQEAPGVFYNEQFF
>TRBV5-1|TRBJ2-2
CASSLQGLGTGELFF
>TRBV6-2/TRBV6-3|TRBJ2-1
CASTRWTSGRADHNEQFF
>TRBV2|TRBJ2-1
CASSSAGVQGSEQFF
>TRBV20-1|TRBJ2-1
CSAVSRGTLNEQFF
>TRBV28|TRBJ2-1
CASGAPGSRPEQFF
>TRBV7-2|TRBJ1-1
CASSLLGGYTEAFF
>TRBV10-3|TRBJ1-1
CAIRYRDLNTEAFF
>TRBV9|TRBJ2-2
CASSVAFGGLRDGELFF
>TRBV12-3/TRBV12-4|TRBJ2-4
CASSLDSVGNIQYF
>TRBV12-3/TRBV12-4|TRBJ1-2
CASSFRGDNGYTF
>TRBV6-2/TRBV6-3|TRBJ2-1
CATSGTTYNEQFF
>TRBV9|TRBJ2-2
CASSVAPGLEAGELFF
>TRBV28|TRBJ2-1
CASSSPGHLNEQFF
>TRBV20-1|TRBJ2-7
CSARSRTGGSYEQYF
>TRBV27|TRBJ2-3
CASSLGQGLAGADTQYF
>TRBV27|TRBJ2-1
CASSPPRLPISYNEQFF
>TRBV5-6|TRBJ2-7
CASSSDPTDNEQYF
>TRBV20-1|TRBJ1-4
CSAAGQAATNEKLFF
>TRBV12-2|TRBJ2-1
CASRCEWGYNEQFF
>TRBV12-5|TRBJ1-2
CASGLAGNYTF
>TRBV4-2|TRBJ2-2
CASTLLLAGHANTGELFF
>TRBV5-1|TRBJ2-5
CASSQDGQGWGTQYF
>TRBV20-1|TRBJ2-1
CSAPGTRADEQFF
>TRBV14|TRBJ2-1
CASSQVGLAGVFEQFF
>TRBV29-1|TRBJ1-2
CSVAGRFTDGYTF
>TRBV21-1|TRBJ2-2
CASSIPVENTGELFF
>TRBV7-9|TRBJ2-1
CASIPGTSGYNEQFF
>TRBV2|TRBJ2-1
CASSEDLRGAEQFF
>TRBV6-1|TRBJ1-5
CASRGQGAQPQHF
>TRBV6-1|TRBJ2-1
CASSGGGLLGEQFF
>TRBV12-3/TRBV12-4|TRBJ2-1
CASSFSGSITYNEQFF
>TRBV7-9|TRBJ2-1
CASQDQGSYNEQFF
>TRBV10-3|TRBJ1-1
CAISRDGNEAFF
>TRBV20-1|TRBJ2-1
CSARMGARNEQFF
>TRBV20-1|TRBJ2-1
CSALGGISSYNEQFF
>TRBV19|TRBJ1-1
CASREVGDTEAFF
>TRBV20-1|TRBJ2-7
CSARAGGLPYEQYF
>TRBV9|TRBJ2-3
CASSVSSSSTDTQYF
>TRBV7-2|TRBJ2-7
CASSLVGGSSYEQYF
>TRBV5-1|TRBJ1-2
CASSSSGTAWGYTF
>TRBV5-6|TRBJ2-1
CASSIQQGKQFF